Listed below are T cell receptor beta chains from one sample, sequenced in a study of blood T cell repertoires in COVID-19. Sequencing was performed with immunoSEQ multiplex PCR; in TCRdb, only in-frame clones are kept and a portion is missing. The sample shows about 240,000 clones, around 85% of them seen only once. Sample: PBMCs or T cells enriched from blood (not recorded which). The receptor set was obtained from a woman aged 35 to 49 with acute COVID-19. Each CDR3 is given with its conserved first and last residue. Fields, in order: clone size, D gene, J gene, V gene, CDR3 protein, CDR3 DNA. The D gene is left open where the match is weak. The size of a clone is reported for some rows only, either as once, few or many, or as a class for expanded clones.

NA,TRBD1,TRBJ2-7,TRBV29-1,CSVLIPGQGTYEQYF,TGCAGCGTATTAATTCCGGGACAGGGGACCTACGAGCAGTACTTC
NA,TRBD1,TRBJ1-5,TRBV19,CASSIRGRQGENQPQHF,TGTGCCAGTAGTATAAGGGGACGACAGGGGGAAAATCAGCCCCAGCATTTT
NA,NA,TRBJ2-7,TRBV11-2,CASSPGSRYEQYF,TGTGCCAGCAGCCCGGGATCGAGGTACGAGCAGTACTTC
NA,TRBD2,TRBJ2-3,TRBV11-2,CASSLDGTSGSWGGTDTQYF,TGTGCCAGCAGCTTAGATGGGACTAGCGGGAGTTGGGGAGGCACAGATACGCAGTATTTT
NA,NA,TRBJ1-5,TRBV7-2,CASSYDRISNQPQHF,TGTGCCAGCAGCTACGACAGGATTAGCAATCAGCCCCAGCATTTT
NA,TRBD2,TRBJ2-2,TRBV7-3,CASSTLAGTGELFF,TGTGCCAGCAGCACACTAGCGGGAACCGGGGAGCTGTTTTTT
NA,TRBD1,TRBJ1-2,TRBV19,CASSVLPRDRDGYTF,TGTGCCAGTAGTGTTCTCCCCCGGGACAGGGATGGCTACACCTTC
NA,NA,TRBJ1-2,TRBV4-1,CASSQDGYYGYTF,TGCGCCAGCAGCCAAGACGGGTACTATGGCTACACCTTC
NA,TRBD1,TRBJ1-5,TRBV27,CASSEYRGNQPQHF,TGTGCCAGCAGTGAATACAGGGGGAATCAGCCCCAGCATTTT
NA,NA,TRBJ1-1,TRBV1,CTSSQDGTSGGWAFF,TGCACCAGCAGCCAAGATGGGACCAGCGGGGGGTGGGCTTTCTTT
NA,NA,TRBJ2-7,TRBV11-3,CASTSRQHPYEQYF,TGTGCCAGCACCTCTCGACAGCACCCCTACGAGCAGTACTTC
NA,TRBD1,TRBJ2-1,TRBV3-1/TRBV3-2,CASSRTDRVEGNEQFF,TGTGCCAGCAGCCGGACGGACAGGGTAGAGGGTAATGAGCAGTTCTTC
once,NA,TRBJ1-1,TRBV25-1,CASSESVGGAYTEAFF,TGTGCCAGCAGTGAATCTGTGGGGGGAGCGTACACTGAAGCTTTCTTT
once,NA,TRBJ1-2,TRBV20-1,CSASPNHRTNYGYTF,TGCAGTGCTAGTCCCAACCACAGGACTAACTATGGCTACACCTTC
few,TRBD1,TRBJ1-5,TRBV5-1,CASSLGGTGGQPQHF,TGCGCCAGCAGCTTGGGAGGGACAGGTGGGCAGCCCCAGCATTTT
NA,NA,TRBJ1-5,TRBV28,CASSEGGQPQHF,TGTGCCAGCAGTGAGGGTGGTCAGCCCCAGCATTTT
NA,TRBD1,TRBJ1-4,TRBV11-2,CASSFGTGVEKLFF,TGTGCCAGCAGCTTCGGGACAGGGGTTGAAAAACTGTTTTTT
NA,NA,TRBJ1-5,TRBV29-1,CSVGGGTGNQPQHF,TGCAGCGTTGGAGGAGGTACGGGTAATCAGCCCCAGCATTTT
NA,TRBD1,TRBJ1-5,TRBV30,CAWSDGQGDNQPQHF,TGTGCCTGGAGTGACGGACAGGGGGACAATCAGCCCCAGCATTTT
NA,TRBD2,TRBJ2-3,TRBV29-1,CSVDVGAATSGRAEADTQYF,TGCAGCGTTGATGTCGGGGCCGCGACTAGCGGGAGGGCCGAGGCAGATACGCAGTATTTT
NA,NA,TRBJ1-2,TRBV5-5,CASSFSGLIHYGYTF,TGTGCCAGCAGCTTCTCTGGCCTCATCCACTATGGCTACACCTTC
NA,TRBD1,TRBJ1-4,TRBV28,CASSFQGAANEKLFF,TGTGCCAGCAGTTTTCAGGGGGCGGCTAATGAAAAACTGTTTTTT
NA,NA,TRBJ2-1,TRBV5-4,CASSPATGSGYNEQFF,TGTGCCAGCAGCCCCGCCACGGGGAGCGGTTACAATGAGCAGTTCTTC
NA,NA,TRBJ2-2,TRBV6-4,CASSDAPGLGTGELFF,TGTGCCAGCAGTGACGCGCCGGGACTCGGCACCGGGGAGCTGTTTTTT
NA,TRBD1,TRBJ2-5,TRBV5-1,CASSPKGQGGIGETQYF,TGCGCCAGCAGCCCCAAAGGACAGGGGGGTATCGGGGAGACCCAGTACTTC
NA,NA,TRBJ1-2,TRBV6-5,CASRPGRVNGYTF,TGTGCCAGCAGACCCGGCAGGGTCAATGGCTACACCTTC
NA,NA,TRBJ2-1,TRBV3-1/TRBV3-2,CASSHSNEQFF,TGTGCCAGCAGCCATTCTAATGAGCAGTTCTTC
NA,NA,TRBJ2-7,TRBV5-6,CASSFTGYEQYF,TGTGCCAGCAGCTTTACGGGATACGAGCAGTACTTC
NA,TRBD1,TRBJ2-3,TRBV11-3,CASSLGRGSDTQYF,TGTGCCAGCAGCTTAGGCAGGGGGTCAGATACGCAGTATTTT
NA,NA,TRBJ2-7,TRBV3-1/TRBV3-2,CASGVGDNEQYF,TGTGCCAGCGGCGTGGGAGATAACGAGCAGTACTTC
NA,NA,TRBJ1-1,TRBV18,CASSPREGAVGAFF,TGTGCCAGCTCACCAAGAGAAGGGGCGGTCGGGGCTTTCTTT
NA,TRBD1,TRBJ1-5,TRBV5-5,CASSRTGASNQPQHF,TGTGCCAGCAGCCGCACAGGGGCGAGCAATCAGCCCCAGCATTTT
NA,TRBD1,TRBJ2-3,TRBV5-1,CASSLAGTGATDTQYF,TGCGCCAGCAGCTTGGCCGGGACAGGGGCCACAGATACGCAGTATTTT
NA,NA,TRBJ2-1,TRBV24-1,CATRGPKEGDEGGPFEQFF,TGTGCCACCAGGGGACCTAAAGAGGGAGACGAAGGAGGGCCCTTTGAGCAGTTCTTC
NA,TRBD2,TRBJ2-1,TRBV5-8,CASSWRGANEQFF,TGTGCCAGCAGCTGGCGGGGGGCAAATGAGCAGTTCTTC
NA,NA,TRBJ2-3,TRBV2,CASSEVGGPSDTQYF,TGTGCCAGCAGTGAGGTGGGAGGTCCCTCGGACACGCAGTATTTT
NA,TRBD1,TRBJ2-5,TRBV7-8,CASSLAVNRGRGWRQETQYF,TGTGCCAGCAGCTTAGCCGTGAACAGGGGGCGCGGGTGGAGACAAGAGACCCAGTACTTC
NA,TRBD2,TRBJ2-1,TRBV7-6,CASRGRGNYNEQFF,TGTGCCAGCAGGGGGAGGGGAAACTACAATGAGCAGTTCTTC
once,TRBD1,TRBJ2-7,TRBV30,CAWSVGTGAYEQYF,TGTGCCTGGAGTGTTGGAACAGGGGCCTACGAGCAGTACTTC
NA,TRBD1,TRBJ2-2,TRBV11-2,CASRPGTGYTGELFF,TGTGCCAGCAGGCCCGGGACAGGGTACACCGGGGAGCTGTTTTTT
few,NA,TRBJ2-7,TRBV14,CASSQWGRLNSYEQYF,TGTGCCAGCAGCCAGTGGGGGCGTTTAAACTCCTACGAGCAGTACTTC
NA,NA,TRBJ1-2,TRBV9,CASSTDINYGYTF,TGTGCCAGCAGCACCGACATTAACTATGGCTACACCTTC
few,TRBD2,TRBJ2-7,TRBV5-6,CASSLIYSGRFDHEQYF,TGTGCCAGCAGCTTGATCTATAGCGGGAGATTTGATCACGAGCAGTACTTC
NA,NA,TRBJ2-7,TRBV6-6,CASRRDSYEQYF,TGTGCCAGCAGGAGAGACTCCTACGAGCAGTACTTC
NA,TRBD2,TRBJ2-3,TRBV7-9,CASSPGTSGGPVHTDTQYF,TGTGCCAGCAGCCCCGGGACTAGCGGGGGCCCTGTACACACAGATACGCAGTATTTT
few,NA,TRBJ1-6,TRBV3-1/TRBV3-2,CATQTGNSPLHF,TGTGCCACCCAAACGGGGAACTCACCCCTCCACTTT
NA,NA,TRBJ1-2,TRBV19,CASSIWGVGGYTF,TGTGCCAGTAGTATCTGGGGAGTTGGTGGCTACACCTTC
NA,NA,TRBJ1-5,TRBV12-5,CASGAGAQPQHF,TGTGCTAGTGGTGCAGGGGCCCAGCCCCAGCATTTT
NA,NA,TRBJ1-1,TRBV9,CASSVGPQEEAFF,TGTGCCAGCAGCGTAGGCCCCCAGGAAGAGGCTTTCTTT
NA,NA,TRBJ1-2,TRBV27,CASSLKGGSLGNYGYTF,TGTGCCAGCAGTTTGAAGGGGGGGAGTCTGGGTAACTATGGCTACACCTTC
NA,TRBD1,TRBJ1-6,TRBV3-1/TRBV3-2,CASSQDPGQGSPLHF,TGTGCCAGCAGCCAAGACCCGGGACAGGGTTCACCCCTCCACTTT
once,TRBD1,TRBJ1-5,TRBV24-1,CATSVRTGGSGQPQHF,TGTGCCACCAGTGTTAGGACAGGGGGTTCGGGTCAGCCCCAGCATTTT
NA,NA,TRBJ2-3,TRBV5-5,CASSFGLGAGDTQYF,TGTGCCAGCAGCTTCGGTCTGGGGGCCGGGGATACGCAGTATTTT
NA,NA,TRBJ2-2,TRBV7-2,CASSLSPASGTGELFF,TGTGCCAGCAGCTTATCCCCGGCATCGGGTACCGGGGAGCTGTTTTTT
NA,TRBD1,TRBJ1-5,TRBV24-1,CATSDKITGTDQPQHF,TGTGCCACCAGTGACAAAATTACAGGGACAGATCAGCCCCAGCATTTT
NA,NA,TRBJ1-1,TRBV27,CASRGIQGNTEAFF,TGTGCGAGTCGGGGTATACAGGGGAACACTGAAGCTTTCTTT
NA,NA,TRBJ2-7,TRBV2,CANHSLGGVCEQYF,TGTGCCAACCATTCACTAGGTGGTGTCTGCGAGCAGTACTTC